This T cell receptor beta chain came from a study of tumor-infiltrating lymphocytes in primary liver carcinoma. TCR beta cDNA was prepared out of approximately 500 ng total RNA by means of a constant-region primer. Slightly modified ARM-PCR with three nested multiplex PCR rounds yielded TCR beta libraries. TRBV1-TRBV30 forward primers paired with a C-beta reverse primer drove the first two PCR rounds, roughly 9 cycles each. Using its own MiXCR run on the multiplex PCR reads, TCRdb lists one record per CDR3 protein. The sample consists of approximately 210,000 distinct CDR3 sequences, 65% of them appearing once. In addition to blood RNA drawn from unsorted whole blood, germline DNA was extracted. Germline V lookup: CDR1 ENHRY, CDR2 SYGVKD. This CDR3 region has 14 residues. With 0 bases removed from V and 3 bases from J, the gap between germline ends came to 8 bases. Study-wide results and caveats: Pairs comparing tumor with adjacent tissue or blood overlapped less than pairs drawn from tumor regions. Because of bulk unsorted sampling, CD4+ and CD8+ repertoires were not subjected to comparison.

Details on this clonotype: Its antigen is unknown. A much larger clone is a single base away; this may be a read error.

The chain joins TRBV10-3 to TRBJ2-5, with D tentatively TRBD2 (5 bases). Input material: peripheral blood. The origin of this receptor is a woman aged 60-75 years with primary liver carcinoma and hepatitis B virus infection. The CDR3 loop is CAISESGVEETQYF. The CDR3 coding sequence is TGTGCCATCAGTGAGTCGGGAGTGGAAGAGACCCAGTACTTC.